This T cell receptor (beta chain) was profiled in a study of neurological immune-mediated disorders. Study-wide results and caveats: The absence of shared CDR3 amino acid sequences among expanded clones across subjects suggests private repertoires in all groups.

The CDR3 loop spans 19 amino acids. Trimming at V came to 1 base and at J to 0 bases, leaving 11 bases not matched to a gene. Looked up from germline, CDR1 is DFQATT and CDR2 is SNEGSKA (reference sequence). There are many counts of this clonotype. Its cognate antigen is unknown. The cDNA came from 5'RACE, which used 10-nucleotide random UMIs. One entry per CDR3 protein, called by TCRdb with MiXCR from the 5' RACE reads. The sample carries more than 70,000 distinct CDR3 sequences, about 9.3% recorded once. This receptor was identified in a man in his forties in good health. J is TRBJ1-5 and V is TRBV20-1; TRBD1 matches 11 bases. Sequences were obtained from PBMCs. CDR3 DNA: TGCAGTGCTAGAGTGATGGGGACAGGGGGATTGGTTAGCAATCAGCCCCAGCATTTT. This encodes CSARVMGTGGLVSNQPQHF.